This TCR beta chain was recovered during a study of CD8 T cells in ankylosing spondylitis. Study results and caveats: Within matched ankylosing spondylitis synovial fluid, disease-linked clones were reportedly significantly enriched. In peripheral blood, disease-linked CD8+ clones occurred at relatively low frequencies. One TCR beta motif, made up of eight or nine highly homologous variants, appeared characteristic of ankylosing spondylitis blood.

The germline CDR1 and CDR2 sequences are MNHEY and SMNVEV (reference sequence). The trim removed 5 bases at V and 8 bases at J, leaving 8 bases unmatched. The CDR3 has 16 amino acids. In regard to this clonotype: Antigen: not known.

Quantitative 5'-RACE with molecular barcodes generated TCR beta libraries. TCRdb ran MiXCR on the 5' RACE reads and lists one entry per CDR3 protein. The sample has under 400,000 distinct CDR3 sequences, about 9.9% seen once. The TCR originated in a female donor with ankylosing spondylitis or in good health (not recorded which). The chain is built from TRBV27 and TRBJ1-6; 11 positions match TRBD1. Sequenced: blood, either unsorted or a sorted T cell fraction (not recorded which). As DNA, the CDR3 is TGTGCCAGCAGTCCCATCGGACAGGGGGCGGATTCACCCCTCCACTTT. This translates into CASSPIGQGADSPLHF.